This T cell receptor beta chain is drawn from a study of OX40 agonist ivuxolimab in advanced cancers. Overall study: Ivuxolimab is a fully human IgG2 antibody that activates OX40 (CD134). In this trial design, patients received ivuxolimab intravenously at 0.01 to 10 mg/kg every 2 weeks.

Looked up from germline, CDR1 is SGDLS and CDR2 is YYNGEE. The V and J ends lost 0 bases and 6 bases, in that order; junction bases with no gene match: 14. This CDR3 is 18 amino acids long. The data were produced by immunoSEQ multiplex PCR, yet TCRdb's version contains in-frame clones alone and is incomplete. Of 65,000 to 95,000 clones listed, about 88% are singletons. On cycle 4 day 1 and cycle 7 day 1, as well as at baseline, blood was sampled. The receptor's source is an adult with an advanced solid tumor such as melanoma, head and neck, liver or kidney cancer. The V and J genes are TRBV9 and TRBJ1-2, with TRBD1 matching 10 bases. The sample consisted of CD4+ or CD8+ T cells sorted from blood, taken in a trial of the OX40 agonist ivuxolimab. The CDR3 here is CASSVDLGGDRGTDGYTF. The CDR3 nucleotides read TGTGCCAGCAGCGTAGACTTAGGCGGGGACAGGGGCACGGATGGCTACACCTTC. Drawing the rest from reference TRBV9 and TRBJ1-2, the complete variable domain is DSGVTQTPKHLITATGQRVTLRCSPRSGDLSVYWYQQSLDQGLQFLIQYYNGEERAKGNILERFSAQQFPDLHSELNLSSLELGDSALYFCASSVDLGGDRGTDGYTFGSGTRLTVV.